This TCR beta chain was captured by sequencing in a study of PD-1 blockade in classical Hodgkin lymphoma. Notes on the study in general: When set against healthy donors, newly diagnosed patients were reported to show lower baseline TCR diversity. Underlying causes for the observed repertoire differences were not defined, possibly disease activity or prior therapy. CD4+ but not CD8+ TCR diversity rose significantly by C4D1.

As for this clone: Its specificity is unknown.

Measured with immunoSEQ multiplex PCR; TCRdb has only the in-frame clones, and not every one. The sample lists fewer than 8,000 clones, 76% occurring once. This sample's time point: cycle 4 day 1 (C4D1), after 6 weeks of nivolumab. Every one of the patients relapsed after autologous stem cell transplantation (brentuximab vedotin exposure was variable). The sequenced sample was peripheral blood mononuclear cells (PBMCs), obtained before the fourth cycle of nivolumab. The clonotype originates from a human donor with classical Hodgkin lymphoma.

CDR3 DNA sequence: TGCGCCAGCAGCCAAGAGGAGAGGCAGAGAGAAGCTTTCTTT. Protein sequence: CASSQEERQREAFF. The chain combines TRBV4-3 with TRBJ1-1; no firm D call. Germline V lookup: CDR1 LGHNA, CDR2 YSLEER. The CDR3 covers 14 residues. V dropped 0 bases and J dropped 8 bases, with 13 bases sitting between them.